This T cell receptor (beta chain) appears in the sequencing data of a study of blood T cells in healthy people across ages. Broader study findings: The unsorted PBMCs prevented any conclusive comparison of naive versus antigen-experienced cells. No one knew whether donors had CMV, which possibly confounded expanded clonotype changes.

The trim removed 1 base at V and 2 bases at J, leaving 6 bases unmatched. This CDR3 spans 16 amino acids. CDR1 is LNHDA and CDR2 is SQIVND in the germline V gene (reference sequence). This clonotype was seen a single time. Its antigen is not identified. The use of a sample-barcoded 5' primer and a J-beta primer mix characterized a second PCR of about 7 to 12 cycles. MiXCR, applied by TCRdb to the 5' RACE reads, yields one record per CDR3 protein. Of approximately 490,000 distinct CDR3 sequences listed, 24% are singletons. This sample also belongs to another study, concerning T cells of mothers and their children. That source reports: Material was donated by three healthy Caucasian mothers and their six children. Reads obtained per mother exceeded 8.5 million TCR beta CDR3 reads, with several million obtained per child.

The genes are TRBV19 and TRBJ2-5, with TRBD2 identical over 8 bases. Sequencing was performed on blood. The origin of this receptor is a boy younger than 18 in good health. The CDR3 loop is CASSIVGSGAQETQYF. The CDR3 DNA follows: TGTGCCAGTAGTATAGTGGGTAGCGGGGCTCAAGAGACCCAGTACTTC.